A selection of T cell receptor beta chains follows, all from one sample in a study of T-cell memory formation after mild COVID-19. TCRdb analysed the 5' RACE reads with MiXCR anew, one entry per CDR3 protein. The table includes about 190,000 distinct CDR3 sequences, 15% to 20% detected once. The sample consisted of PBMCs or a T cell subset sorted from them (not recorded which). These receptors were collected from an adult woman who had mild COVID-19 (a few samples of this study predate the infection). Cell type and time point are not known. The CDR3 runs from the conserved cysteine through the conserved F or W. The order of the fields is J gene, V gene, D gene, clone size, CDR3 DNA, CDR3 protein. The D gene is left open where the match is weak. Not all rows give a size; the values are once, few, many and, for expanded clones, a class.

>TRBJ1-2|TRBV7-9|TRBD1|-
TGTGCCAGCAGCTTAGCAGACAGGGTGAACTATGGCTACACCTTC
CASSLADRVNYGYTF
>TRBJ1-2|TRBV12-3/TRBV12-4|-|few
TGTGCCAGCAGTTTAACGGTAACCGGTGGCTACACCTTC
CASSLTVTGGYTF
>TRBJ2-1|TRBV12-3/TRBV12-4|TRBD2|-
TGTGCCAGCGGAACCGGGACTAGCGGGAACAATGAGCAGTTCTTC
CASGTGTSGNNEQFF
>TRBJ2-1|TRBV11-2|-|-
TGTGCCAGCAGCGCCCGAGGGAGGCGAGAGAGGGGGTCCTACAATGAGCAGTTCTTC
CASSARGRRERGSYNEQFF
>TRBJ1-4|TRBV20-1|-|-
TGCAGTGCTAGTGTCTCGGGGGTATTGACTAATGAAAAACTGTTTTTT
CSASVSGVLTNEKLFF
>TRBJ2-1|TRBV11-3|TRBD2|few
TGTGCCAGCAGCTTTAGAGCGGGAATATGGAATGAGCAGTTCTTC
CASSFRAGIWNEQFF
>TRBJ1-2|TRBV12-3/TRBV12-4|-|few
TGTGCCAGCCCCCCCGAGTATGGCTACACCTTC
CASPPEYGYTF
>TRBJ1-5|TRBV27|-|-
TGTGCCGCCATTGATCCCGCGGGGTGGGATCAGCCCCAGCATTTT
CAAIDPAGWDQPQHF
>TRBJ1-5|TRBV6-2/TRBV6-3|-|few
TGTGCCAGCAGTTACTTTGCGGGGCTAGGGAGCAATCAGCCCCAGCATTTT
CASSYFAGLGSNQPQHF
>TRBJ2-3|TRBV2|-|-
TGTGCCACCGAGGGCGCTGGCGCTGGCACAGATACGCAGTATTTT
CATEGAGAGTDTQYF
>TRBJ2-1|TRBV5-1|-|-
TGCGCCAGCAGCCAGGGACACAACGATGAGCAGTTCTTC
CASSQGHNDEQFF
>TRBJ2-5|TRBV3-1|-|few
TGTGCCAGCAGCCAAGGGCTGGCAGGGACCCAGTACTTC
CASSQGLAGTQYF
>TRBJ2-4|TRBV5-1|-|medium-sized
TGCGCCAGCAGCTTGGCCTTAGCCAAAAACATTCAGTACTTC
CASSLALAKNIQYF
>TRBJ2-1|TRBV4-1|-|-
TGCGCCAGCAGCCAGTTAAGGGGTCAGTTCAATGAGCAGTTCTTC
CASSQLRGQFNEQFF
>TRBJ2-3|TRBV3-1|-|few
TGTGCCAGCAGCCGGGGGCCCCGGGAAGATACGCAGTATTTT
CASSRGPREDTQYF
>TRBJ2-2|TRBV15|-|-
TGTGCCACCAGCAGAGATCACCAGGCCAGCCCCGGGGAGCTGTTTTTT
CATSRDHQASPGELFF
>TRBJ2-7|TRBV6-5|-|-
TGTGCCAGCAGTTACTCGCGCAGGCGAAGCTCCTACGAGCAGTACTTC
CASSYSRRRSSYEQYF
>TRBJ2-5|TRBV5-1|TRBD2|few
TGCGCCAGCAGCTTGGCCTTGAGTAGCGGGGGGGCCGCAGAGACCCAGTACTTC
CASSLALSSGGAAETQYF
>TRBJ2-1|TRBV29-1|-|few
TGCAGCGTGGTGGGGAACAGCGAATACAATGAGCAGTTCTTC
CSVVGNSEYNEQFF
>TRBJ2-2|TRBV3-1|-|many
TGTGCCAGCAGCCAAGGAGTAAACACCGGGGAGCTGTTTTTT
CASSQGVNTGELFF
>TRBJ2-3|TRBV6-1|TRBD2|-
TGTGCCAGTCGGACTAGCGGGAGGGTCACAGATACGCAGTATTTT
CASRTSGRVTDTQYF
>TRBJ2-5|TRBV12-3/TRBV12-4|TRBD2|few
TGTGCCAGCAGTCCGGGACTAGCGGGAGGGCGAGAGACCCAGTACTTC
CASSPGLAGGRETQYF
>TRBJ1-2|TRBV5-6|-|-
TGTGCCAGCAGCTGGGACACCCGCGGCTATGGCTACACCTTC
CASSWDTRGYGYTF
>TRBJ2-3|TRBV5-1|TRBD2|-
TGCGCCAGCAGCCCCCAGACTAGCGGAGATACGCAGTATTTT
CASSPQTSGDTQYF
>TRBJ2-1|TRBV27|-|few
TGTGCCAGCAGTTTTGGGCAAAATACCTACAATGAGCAGTTCTTC
CASSFGQNTYNEQFF
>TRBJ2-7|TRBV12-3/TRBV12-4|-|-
TGTGCCAGCAGCCCTCTGAGGGGGGTGGGTCACGAGCAGTACTTC
CASSPLRGVGHEQYF
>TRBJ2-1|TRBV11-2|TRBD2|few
TGTGCCAGCAGCTATGTAGCGGGAGGGGTAAATGAGCAGTTCTTC
CASSYVAGGVNEQFF
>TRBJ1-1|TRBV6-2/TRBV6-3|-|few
TGTGCCAGCAGTCACGGGTTGGACCGGAACACTGAAGCTTTCTTT
CASSHGLDRNTEAFF
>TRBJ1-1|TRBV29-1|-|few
TGCAGCGTTGAAGAAGGAAGGCCCTGGGCTTTCTTT
CSVEEGRPWAFF
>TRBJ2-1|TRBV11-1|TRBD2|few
TGTGCCAGCAGCCCGACTAGCGGAGCCCGGAATGAGCAGTTCTTC
CASSPTSGARNEQFF
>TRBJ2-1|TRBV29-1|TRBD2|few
TGCAGCGTTGCGGCGCGGGGGGATTACAATGAGCAGTTCTTC
CSVAARGDYNEQFF
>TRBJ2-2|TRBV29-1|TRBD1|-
TGCAGCGTTGAAGTGGAGACAGGGGTGAACACCGGGGAGCTGTTTTTT
CSVEVETGVNTGELFF
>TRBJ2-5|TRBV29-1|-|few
TGCAGCGTTTTATCAGAGGGCGAGACCCAGTACTTC
CSVLSEGETQYF
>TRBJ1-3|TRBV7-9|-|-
TGTGCCAGCATGCTCAGTCCGGAGGGAAACACCATATATTTT
CASMLSPEGNTIYF
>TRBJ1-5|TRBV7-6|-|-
TGTGCCAGCAGCCCCGGAGGCTACCGGGGTCAGCCCCAGCATTTT
CASSPGGYRGQPQHF
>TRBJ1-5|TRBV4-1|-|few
TGCGCCAGCAGCCAAGAGAGGGGGCCCCAGCATTTT
CASSQERGPQHF
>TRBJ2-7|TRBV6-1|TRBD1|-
TGTGCCAGCAGTCTACACGGACAGGGATGGGAGCAGTACTTC
CASSLHGQGWEQYF
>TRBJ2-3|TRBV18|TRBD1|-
TGTGCCAGCTCACCACGATGGTCGACAGGGGCCCTCACAGATACGCAGTATTTT
CASSPRWSTGALTDTQYF
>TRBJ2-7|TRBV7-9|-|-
TGTGCCAGCAGCTTAGACAATCGGCTCGAGCAGTACTTC
CASSLDNRLEQYF
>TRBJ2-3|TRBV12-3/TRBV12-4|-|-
TGTGCCAGCAGTTCCCAGGCGAGAGGCTCTAGCACAGATACGCAGTATTTT
CASSSQARGSSTDTQYF
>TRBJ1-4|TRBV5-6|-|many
TGTGCCAGCAGCTTGGCCGCAGGGCACAATGAAAAACTGTTTTTT
CASSLAAGHNEKLFF
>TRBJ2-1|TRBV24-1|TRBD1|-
TGTGCCACCAGTGAGGCCGGGACAGGGAGAGTCGATGAGCAGTTCTTC
CATSEAGTGRVDEQFF
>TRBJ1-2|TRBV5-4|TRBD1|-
TGTGCCAGCAGCTCGGACCGGGACAGGGTGTATTTGCCTTTC
CASSSDRDRVYLPF
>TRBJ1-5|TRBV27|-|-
TGTGCCAGCAGTCCAGCTAGCGGCAATCAGCCCCAGCATTTT
CASSPASGNQPQHF
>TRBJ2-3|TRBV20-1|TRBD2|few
TGCAGTGCTAGCAGACCGACTAGCGGGGGTACAGATACGCAGTATTTT
CSASRPTSGGTDTQYF
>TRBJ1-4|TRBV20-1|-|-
TGCAGTGCTAAGGGGTATAATGAAAAACTGTTTTTT
CSAKGYNEKLFF
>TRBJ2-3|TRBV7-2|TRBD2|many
TGTGCCAGCAGAAAACTACTAGCGGGAGGCCCCACAGATACGCAGTATTTT
CASRKLLAGGPTDTQYF
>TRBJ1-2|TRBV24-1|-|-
TGTGCCACCAGTGATTTGGGAAACTATGGCTACACCTTC
CATSDLGNYGYTF
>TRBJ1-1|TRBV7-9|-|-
TGTGCCAGCAGCTTATGGGCGAGCAAGGCTGAAGCTTTCTTT
CASSLWASKAEAFF
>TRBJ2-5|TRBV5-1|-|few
TGCGCCAGCAGCTTGGGGAATGGAGAAGAGACCCAGTACTTC
CASSLGNGEETQYF
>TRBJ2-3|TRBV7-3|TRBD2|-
TGTGCCAGCAGCTTAGGGGGCGCGGGACTAGCGGGAGCAGATACGCAGTATTTT
CASSLGGAGLAGADTQYF
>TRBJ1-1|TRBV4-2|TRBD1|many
TGTGCCAGCAGCCAGGGACAGATGAACACTGAAGCTTTCTTT
CASSQGQMNTEAFF
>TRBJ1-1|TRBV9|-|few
TGTGCCAGCAGCGTATCTGGGGGCGGGGACACTGAAGCTTTCTTT
CASSVSGGGDTEAFF
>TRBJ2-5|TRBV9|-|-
TGTGCCAGCAGCGTAGGGACAGATAAAGAGACCCAGTACTTC
CASSVGTDKETQYF
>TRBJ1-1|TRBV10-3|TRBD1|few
TGTGCCATCAGTACAGGGGAGGGAAACACTGAAGCTTTCTTT
CAISTGEGNTEAFF
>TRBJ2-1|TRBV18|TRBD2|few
TGTGCCAGCTCACGGAACACGGGACTAGCGGGGGGTGAGCAGTTCTTC
CASSRNTGLAGGEQFF
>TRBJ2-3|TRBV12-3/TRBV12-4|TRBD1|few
TGTGCCAGCAGCCCTTCGACAGGGCATACGCAGTATTTT
CASSPSTGHTQYF
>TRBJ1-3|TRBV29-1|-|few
TGCAGCCTGGTGGAGGAGTCCCCGGGGTCTGGAAACACCATATATTTT
CSLVEESPGSGNTIYF
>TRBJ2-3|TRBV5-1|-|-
TGCGCCAGCAGCTGGGCAACTCAAGGCACAGATACGCAGTATTTT
CASSWATQGTDTQYF